This T cell receptor beta chain was recovered during a study of blood T cell repertoires in COVID-19. Study information: Acute and convalescent COVID-19 samples came from the United States, Italy and Spain.

Cohort allocation depended upon clinical history that participants reported. Cohort 3 recovery required two negative PCRs, clearance, or symptom resolution. The authors' processing: By means of reference gene primer amplification, nucleated cell counts were estimated. Measured with immunoSEQ multiplex PCR; TCRdb has only the in-frame clones, and not every one. For V, J and clone size, that table is used; D and trimming come from the DNA. The repertoire includes about 250,000 clones, around 88% of them detected once, and over 7.5% sits in the top ten. This CDR3 contains 16 residues. This sequence was found in a man aged 35-49 years who had recovered from COVID-19. Sequencing was carried out using PBMCs or T cells enriched from blood (not recorded which). The gene calls are TRBV7-5 and TRBJ1-4. TRBV7-5 is described as a pseudogene. Here the CDR3 DNA reads TGTGCCAGAAGCTTGTTTATATCGGCAACTAATGAAAAACTGTTTTTT. It codes for CARSLFISATNEKLFF.